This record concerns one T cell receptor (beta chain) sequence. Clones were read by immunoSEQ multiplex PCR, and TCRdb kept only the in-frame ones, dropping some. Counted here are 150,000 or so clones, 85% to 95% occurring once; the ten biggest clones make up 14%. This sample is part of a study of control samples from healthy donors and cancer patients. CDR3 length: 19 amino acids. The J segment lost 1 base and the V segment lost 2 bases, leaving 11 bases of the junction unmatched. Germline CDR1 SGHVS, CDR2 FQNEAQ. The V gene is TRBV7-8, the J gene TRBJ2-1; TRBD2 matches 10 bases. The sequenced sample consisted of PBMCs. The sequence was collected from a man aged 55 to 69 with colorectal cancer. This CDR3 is CASSLKSSGGLLSYNEQFF. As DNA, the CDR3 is TGTGCCAGCAGCTTAAAGTCTAGCGGGGGCCTCCTGTCCTACAATGAGCAGTTCTTC. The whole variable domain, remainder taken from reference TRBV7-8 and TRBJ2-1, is GAGVSQSPRYKVAKRGQDVALRCDPISGHVSLFWYQQALGQGPEFLTYFQNEAQLDKSGLPSDRFFAERPEGSVSTLKIQRTQQEDSAVYLCASSLKSSGGLLSYNEQFFGPGTRLTVL.